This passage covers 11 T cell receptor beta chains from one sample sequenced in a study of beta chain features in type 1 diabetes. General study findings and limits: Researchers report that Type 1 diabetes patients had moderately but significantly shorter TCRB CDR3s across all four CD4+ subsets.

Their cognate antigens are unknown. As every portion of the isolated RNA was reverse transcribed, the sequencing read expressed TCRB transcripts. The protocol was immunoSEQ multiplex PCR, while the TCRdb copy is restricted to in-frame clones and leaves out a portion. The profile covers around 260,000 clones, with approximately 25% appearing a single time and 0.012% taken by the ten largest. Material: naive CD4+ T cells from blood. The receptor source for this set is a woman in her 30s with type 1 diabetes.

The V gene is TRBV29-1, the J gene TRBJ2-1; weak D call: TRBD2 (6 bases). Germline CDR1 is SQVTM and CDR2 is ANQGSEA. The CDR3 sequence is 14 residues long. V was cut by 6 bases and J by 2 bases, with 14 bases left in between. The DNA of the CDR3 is TGCAGCGTGGATGAATCGGGAGCCTACAATGAGCAGTTCTTC. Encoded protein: CSVDESGAYNEQFF.

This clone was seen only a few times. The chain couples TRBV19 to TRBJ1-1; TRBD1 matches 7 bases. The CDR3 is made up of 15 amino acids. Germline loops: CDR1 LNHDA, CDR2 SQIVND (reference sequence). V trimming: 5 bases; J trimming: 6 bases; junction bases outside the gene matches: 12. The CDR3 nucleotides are TGTGCCAGTAGTCCAGGACAGGCTCCCCCGTCTGAAGCTTTCTTT. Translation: CASSPGQAPPSEAFF.

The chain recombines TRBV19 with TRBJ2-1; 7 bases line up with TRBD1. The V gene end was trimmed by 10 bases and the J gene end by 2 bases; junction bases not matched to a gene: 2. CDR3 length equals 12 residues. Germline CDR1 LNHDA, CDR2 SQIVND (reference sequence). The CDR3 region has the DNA TGTGCCACGGGACAGACCTACAATGAGCAGTTCTTC. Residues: CATGQTYNEQFF.

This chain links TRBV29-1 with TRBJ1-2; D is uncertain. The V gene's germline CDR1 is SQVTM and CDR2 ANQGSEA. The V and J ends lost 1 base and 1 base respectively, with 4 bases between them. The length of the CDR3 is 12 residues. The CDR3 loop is CSVEGVNYGYTF. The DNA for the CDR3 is TGCAGCGTTGAAGGAGTTAACTATGGCTACACCTTC.

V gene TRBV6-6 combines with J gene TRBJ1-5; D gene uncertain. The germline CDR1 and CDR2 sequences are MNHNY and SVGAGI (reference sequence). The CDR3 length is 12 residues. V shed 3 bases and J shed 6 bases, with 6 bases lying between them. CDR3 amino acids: CASSYPGQPQHF. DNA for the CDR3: TGTGCCAGCAGTTATCCGGGTCAGCCCCAGCATTTT.

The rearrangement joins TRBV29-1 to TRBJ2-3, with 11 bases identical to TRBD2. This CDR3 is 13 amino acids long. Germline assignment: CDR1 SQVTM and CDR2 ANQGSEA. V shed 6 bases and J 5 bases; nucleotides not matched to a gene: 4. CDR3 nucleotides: TGCAGCGTGACTAGCGGGACTGTAGATACGCAGTATTTT. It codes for CSVTSGTVDTQYF.

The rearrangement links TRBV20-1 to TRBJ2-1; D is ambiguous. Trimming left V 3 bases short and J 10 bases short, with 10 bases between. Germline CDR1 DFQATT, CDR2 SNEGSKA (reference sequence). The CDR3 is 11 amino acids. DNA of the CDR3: TGCAGTGCTAGTTGGCCCCAGGAGCAGTTCTTC. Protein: CSASWPQEQFF.

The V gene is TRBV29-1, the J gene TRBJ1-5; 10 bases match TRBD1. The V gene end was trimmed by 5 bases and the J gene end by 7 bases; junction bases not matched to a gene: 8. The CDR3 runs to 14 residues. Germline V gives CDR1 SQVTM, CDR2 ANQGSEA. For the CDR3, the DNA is TGCAGCGTTCAAGGGACAGGGGACGCGCAGCCCCAGCATTTT. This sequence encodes CSVQGTGDAQPQHF.

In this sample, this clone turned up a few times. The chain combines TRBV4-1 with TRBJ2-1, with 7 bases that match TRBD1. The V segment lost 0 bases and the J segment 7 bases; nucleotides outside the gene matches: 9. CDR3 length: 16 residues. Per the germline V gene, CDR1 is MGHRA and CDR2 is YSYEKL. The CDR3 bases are TGCGCCAGCAGCCAAGAACTGGACAGGTTGCGGAATGAGCAGTTCTTC. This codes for CASSQELDRLRNEQFF.

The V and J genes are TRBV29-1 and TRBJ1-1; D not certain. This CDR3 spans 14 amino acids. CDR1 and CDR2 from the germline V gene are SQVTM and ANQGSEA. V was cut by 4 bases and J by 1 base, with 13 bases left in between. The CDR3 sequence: CSVGRDLGNTEAFF. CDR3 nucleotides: TGCAGCGTTGGGCGGGATCTTGGGAACACTGAAGCTTTCTTT. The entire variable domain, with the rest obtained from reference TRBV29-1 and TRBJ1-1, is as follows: SAVISQKPSRDICQRGTSLTIQCQVDSQVTMMFWYRQQPGQSLTLIATANQGSEATYESGFVIDKFPISRPNLTFSTLTVSNMSPEDSSIYLCSVGRDLGNTEAFFGQGTRLTVV.

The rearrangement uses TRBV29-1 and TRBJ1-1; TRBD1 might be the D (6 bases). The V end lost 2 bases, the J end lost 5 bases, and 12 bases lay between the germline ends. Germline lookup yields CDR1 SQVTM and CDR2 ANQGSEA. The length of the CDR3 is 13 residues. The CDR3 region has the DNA TGCAGCGTTGAAAGTCAGGGGAGTACTGAAGCTTTCTTT. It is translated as CSVESQGSTEAFF. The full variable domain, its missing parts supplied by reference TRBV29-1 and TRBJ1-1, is SAVISQKPSRDICQRGTSLTIQCQVDSQVTMMFWYRQQPGQSLTLIATANQGSEATYESGFVIDKFPISRPNLTFSTLTVSNMSPEDSSIYLCSVESQGSTEAFFGQGTRLTVV.